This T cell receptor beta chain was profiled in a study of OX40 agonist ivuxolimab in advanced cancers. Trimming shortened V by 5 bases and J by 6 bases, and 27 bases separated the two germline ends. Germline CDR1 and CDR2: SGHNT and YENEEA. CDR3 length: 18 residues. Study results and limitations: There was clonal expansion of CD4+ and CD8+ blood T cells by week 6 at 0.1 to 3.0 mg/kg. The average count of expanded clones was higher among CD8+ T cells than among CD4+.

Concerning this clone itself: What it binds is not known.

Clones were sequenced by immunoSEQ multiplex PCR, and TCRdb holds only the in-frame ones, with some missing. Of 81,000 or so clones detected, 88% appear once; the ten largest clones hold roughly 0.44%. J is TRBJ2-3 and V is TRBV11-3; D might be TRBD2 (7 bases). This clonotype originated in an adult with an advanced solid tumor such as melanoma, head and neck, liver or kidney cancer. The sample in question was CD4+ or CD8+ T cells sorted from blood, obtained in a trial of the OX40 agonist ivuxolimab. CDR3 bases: TGTGCCAGCAGCCCAAATCCCCAAGTGGGGGGGCTTACCGATACGCAGTATTTT. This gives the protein CASSPNPQVGGLTDTQYF.